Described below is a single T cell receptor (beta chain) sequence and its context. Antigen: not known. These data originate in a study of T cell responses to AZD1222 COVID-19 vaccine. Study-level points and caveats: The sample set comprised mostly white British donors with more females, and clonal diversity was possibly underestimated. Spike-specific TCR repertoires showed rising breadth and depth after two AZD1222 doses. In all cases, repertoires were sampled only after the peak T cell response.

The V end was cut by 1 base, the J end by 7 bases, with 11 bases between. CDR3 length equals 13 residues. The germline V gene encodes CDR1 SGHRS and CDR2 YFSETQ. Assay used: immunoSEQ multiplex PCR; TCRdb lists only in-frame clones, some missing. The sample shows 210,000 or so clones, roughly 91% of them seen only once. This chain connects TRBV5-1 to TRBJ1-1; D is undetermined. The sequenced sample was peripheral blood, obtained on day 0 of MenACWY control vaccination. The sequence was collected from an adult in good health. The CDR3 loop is CASSLRVEGEAFF. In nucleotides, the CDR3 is TGCGCCAGCAGCTTGAGGGTAGAGGGTGAAGCTTTCTTT. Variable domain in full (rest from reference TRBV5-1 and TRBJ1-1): KAGVTQTPRYLIKTRGQQVTLSCSPISGHRSVSWYQQTPGQGLQFLFEYFSETQRNKGNFPGRFSGRQFSNSRSEMNVSTLELGDSALYLCASSLRVEGEAFFGQGTRLTVV.